The 32 T cell receptor beta chains listed next were all sequenced from one sample in a study of T cell repertoires in cytomegalovirus infection (dated by TCRdb to between 2018 and 2020). Sequencing instrument: Illumina HiSeq 1500. TCRdb took the public reads, trimmed them with fastp at Q25, ran MiXCR for clone calling and kept in-frame beta chains. Each entry merges the rows of one CDR3 protein and shows their most common DNA and genes. The sample includes around 630,000 distinct CDR3 sequences, with 20% to 30% observed a single time. Approximately 8.2% of the sample comes from the top ten. Sequenced sample: CD8+ T cells from PBMCs. These receptors were taken from a human donor in good health (CMV status not recorded). Some clones in this sample may be carry-over from other donors' samples.

On this clonotype itself: A much larger clone lies a single base off, so this may be a read error. This chain connects TRBV12-3 or TRBV12-4 to TRBJ2-1; 10 nucleotides line up with TRBD2. J gave up 7 bases and V 3 bases, and 6 bases lay outside the gene matches. The CDR3 runs 15 residues. This chain's CDR3 is CASSFEAGGGNEQFF. For the CDR3, the DNA is TGTGCCAGCAGTTTCGAAGCGGGGGGGGGGAATGAGCAGTTCTTC.

The V call is TRBV20-1, the J call TRBJ1-2, with TRBD1 as a possible D gene (5 bases). The germline CDR1 and CDR2 sequences are DFQATT and SNEGSKA (reference sequence). Trimming left V 5 bases short and J 10 bases short, with 17 bases between. CDR3 length: 12 residues. The CDR3 sequence: CSAPGRDAPYTF. DNA for the CDR3: TGCAGTGCTCCGGGACGTGATGCTCCCTACACCTTC.

This clonotype was seen a handful of times. V usage is TRBV9 and J usage is TRBJ1-2; no clear D. The ends were cut back, 4 bases at V and 4 bases at J, with 17 bases in the middle. This CDR3 has 15 amino acids. The germline gives CDR1 SGDLS, CDR2 YYNGEE. CDR3 in DNA: TGTGCCAGCAGCTACGCCGAAAGGTCGTCCTATGGCTACACCTTC. This gives the protein CASSYAERSSYGYTF. Full variable domain (rest looked up from reference TRBV9 and TRBJ1-2): DSGVTQTPKHLITATGQRVTLRCSPRSGDLSVYWYQQSLDQGLQFLIQYYNGEERAKGNILERFSAQQFPDLHSELNLSSLELGDSALYFCASSYAERSSYGYTFGSGTRLTVV.

The rearrangement links TRBV2 to TRBJ1-6; 10 nucleotides agree with TRBD1. There are 17 residues in the CDR3. Losses at the gene ends were 4 bases for V and 1 base for J; bases not matched to a gene: 4. Germline V gives CDR1 SNHLY, CDR2 FYNNEI. The CDR3: CASSGLGQGSYNSPLHF. In DNA, the CDR3 is TGTGCCAGCAGTGGTCTGGGACAGGGGTCCTATAATTCACCCCTCCACTTT.

This clonotype was recorded a few times. J is TRBJ2-2 and V is TRBV29-1; D remains ambiguous. V dropped 2 bases and J dropped 6 bases, with 7 bases sitting between them. CDR3 length: 12 amino acids. Germline V gene data show CDR1 as SQVTM and CDR2 as ANQGSEA. The CDR3 DNA follows: TGCAGCGTTGAATTAAAGTCCGGGGAGCTGTTTTTT. It translates to CSVELKSGELFF.

The rearrangement uses TRBV6-1 and TRBJ1-1; possible D gene TRBD1, 5 bases. The CDR3 extends over 16 amino acids. V lost 0 bases, J lost 0 bases, and 11 bases lay in between. Germline CDR1 reads MNHNS; CDR2 reads SASEGT. The CDR3 region has the DNA TGTGCCAGCAGTGAAGCGCGACAGCCCGTGAACACTGAAGCTTTCTTT. Translating it yields CASSEARQPVNTEAFF.

The CDR3 protein is CASSLALMADSSPYEQYF. In DNA, the CDR3 is TGCGCCAGCAGCTTGGCATTAATGGCGGACAGCTCCCCCTACGAGCAGTACTTC. The chain carries TRBV5-1 and TRBJ2-7; tentatively, D is TRBD1 (6 bases). The CDR3 runs to 18 residues. The V gene's germline CDR1 is SGHRS and CDR2 YFSETQ. Trimming stripped 0 bases from V and 2 bases from J, with 21 bases between.

This clonotype was picked up many times. The chain links TRBV7-2 to TRBJ2-5; 8 nucleotides agree with TRBD2. This CDR3 is 16 amino acids long. V shed 4 bases, J shed 0 bases, and the junction held 7 bases outside the gene matches. Germline V gene data show CDR1 as SGHTA and CDR2 as FQGNSA. In DNA, the CDR3 is TGTGCCAGCAGCTCGAGCGGGGGAGAGTACCAAGAGACCCAGTACTTC. Its protein product is CASSSSGGEYQETQYF.

The V call is TRBV5-6, the J call TRBJ1-3; D ambiguous. V shed 2 bases and J shed 3 bases, with 9 bases lying between them. The CDR3 contains 14 residues. The germline V gene encodes CDR1 SGHDT and CDR2 YYEEEE. CDR3 coding DNA: TGTGCCAGCAGCTTCACACCCTATGGAAACACCATATATTTT. Encoded protein: CASSFTPYGNTIYF.

This clonotype turned up a few times. The V gene is TRBV2, the J gene TRBJ1-1, with D unclear. Germline V gene lookup returns CDR1 SNHLY and CDR2 FYNNEI. The CDR3 consists of 11 residues. V was shortened by 3 bases and J by 5 bases, with 4 bases between the two germline ends. The CDR3 nucleotides read TGTGCCAGCAGTGATATTACTGAAGCTTTCTTT. This encodes CASSDITEAFF.

This clonotype was seen repeatedly, ten times or more. The V call is TRBV6-2 or TRBV6-3, the J call TRBJ2-5, with 10 bases aligning to TRBD1. Germline loops: CDR1 MNHEY, CDR2 SVGEGT. J lost 2 bases, V lost 3 bases, and 6 bases had no gene match. The CDR3 runs 16 residues. This chain's CDR3 is CASSYTGTGVQETQYF. The CDR3 nucleotides are TGTGCCAGCAGTTATACCGGGACAGGGGTACAAGAGACCCAGTACTTC.

This clonotype has just a few counts. The V and J genes are TRBV6-2 or TRBV6-3 and TRBJ2-1, with D possibly being TRBD1 or TRBD2 (5 bases each). In germline, CDR1 is MNHEY, CDR2 SVGEGT. V was shortened by 5 bases and J by 4 bases, with 12 bases between the two germline ends. The CDR3 has 14 amino acids. Here the CDR3 reads CASSPQGPYNEQFF. CDR3 bases: TGTGCCAGCAGTCCTCAGGGACCATACAATGAGCAGTTCTTC.

This clonotype was seen more than once but under ten times. The rearrangement joins TRBV7-9 to TRBJ2-7, with no clear D. Germline CDR1 reads SEHNR; CDR2 reads FQNEAQ (reference sequence). Trimming removed 0 bases from V and 3 bases from J, with 6 bases in between. CDR3 size: 13 residues. The CDR3 DNA is TGTGCCAGCAGCTTAGCAGGCTACTACGAGCAGTACGTC. It specifies CASSLAGYYEQYV.

The J gene is TRBJ2-2, the V gene TRBV10-3; tentative D call: TRBD1 (5 bases). From germline, CDR1 is ENHRY and CDR2 SYGVKD. This CDR3 contains 12 residues. Between the trimmed V and J ends, which lost 8 bases and 5 bases, there was a span of 9 bases. The CDR3 DNA reads TGTGCCATCCAGGGAAAAACCGGGGAGCTGTTTTTT. It specifies CAIQGKTGELFF.

This clonotype has just a few counts. The V and J genes are TRBV29-1 and TRBJ1-1, with 7 bases matching TRBD1. The CDR3 has 12 residues. Germline loops: CDR1 SQVTM, CDR2 ANQGSEA. V shed 6 bases, J shed 6 bases, and the junction held 7 bases outside the gene matches. CDR3 loop: CSVGRQGAEAFF. CDR3 DNA sequence: TGCAGCGTAGGGAGACAGGGCGCTGAAGCTTTCTTT.

The genes are TRBV5-4 and TRBJ1-3; D is unclear. Trimming took 10 bases from V and 3 from J, leaving 20 bases between them. CDR1 and CDR2 from the germline V gene are SGHNT and YYREEE (reference sequence). The CDR3 totals 15 residues. CDR3 amino acids: CACGETDVNGNTIYF. CDR3 DNA: TGTGCCTGTGGGGAAACAGACGTGAATGGAAACACCATATATTTT.

This clonotype was seen just once. This rearrangement joins TRBV3-1 to TRBJ2-5; possibly TRBD1 or TRBD2 for D (5 bases each). The CDR3 extends over 15 amino acids. V dropped 4 bases and J dropped 10 bases, with 22 bases sitting between them. Germline V gene sequence: CDR1 LGHDT, CDR2 YNNKEL (reference sequence). The DNA of the CDR3 is TGTGCCAGCAGCCTTTCCGGGACCCCCGTAGAATTCCAGTACTTC. Protein product: CASSLSGTPVEFQYF.

The chain combines TRBV20-1 with TRBJ2-1, with 8 nucleotides matching TRBD2. With V trimmed by 6 bases and J by 2 bases, 3 bases remained unmatched. CDR3 size: 13 residues. Germline lookup yields CDR1 DFQATT and CDR2 SNEGSKA (reference sequence). CDR3 in amino acids: CSAPGGPYNEQFF. CDR3 nucleotides: TGCAGTGCGCCGGGGGGGCCCTACAATGAGCAGTTCTTC.

This chain uses TRBV7-2 with TRBJ2-7; D is tentatively TRBD1 or TRBD2 (5 bases each). The ends were cut back, 4 bases at V and 0 bases at J, with 10 bases in the middle. Germline V gene data show CDR1 as SGHTA and CDR2 as FQGNSA. The CDR3 runs 14 residues. CDR3 region: CASSSGRGSYEQYV. The CDR3, as DNA: TGTGCCAGCAGCTCGGGACGTGGCTCCTACGAGCAGTACGTC.

This clonotype was recorded many times. This chain uses TRBV7-6 with TRBJ2-7; TRBD1 aligns across 8 bases. This CDR3 has 15 residues. Trimming cost V 5 bases and J 2 bases; bases outside gene matches: 8. Germline V gene sequence: CDR1 SGHVS, CDR2 FNYEAQ. CDR3 coding DNA: TGTGCCAGCAGCCAAAACAGGGGGAGAACCTACGAGCAGTACTTC. Its translation is CASSQNRGRTYEQYF.

The chain carries TRBV14 and TRBJ2-3; tentative D call: TRBD2 (5 bases). CDR1 is SGHDN and CDR2 is FVKESK in the germline V gene. Deletions cut 1 base from V and 4 bases from J, with 12 bases between. The CDR3 runs to 15 residues. The CDR3 DNA reads as TGTGCCAGCAGCCAAGCCCGCCGGCGGGCAGATACGCAGTATTTT. Its protein is CASSQARRRADTQYF.

The sample holds a few counts of this clonotype. The genes are TRBV6-5 and TRBJ1-2; no firm D call. The germline V and J ends were trimmed by 2 bases and 2 bases, with 15 bases remaining between them. Germline CDR1 reads MNHEY; CDR2 reads SVGAGI. The CDR3 totals 16 residues. Here the CDR3 reads CASSYHKTGLNYGYTF. CDR3 sequence (DNA): TGTGCCAGCAGTTACCACAAGACCGGGTTAAACTATGGCTACACCTTC.

The chain recombines TRBV7-8 with TRBJ1-2; 9 bases fit TRBD1. This CDR3 has 15 residues. Germline lookup yields CDR1 SGHVS and CDR2 FQNEAQ. The V and J ends lost 7 bases and 0 bases, in that order; junction bases with no gene match: 6. CDR3 amino acids: CASTEDRGSNYGYTF. The DNA for the CDR3 is TGTGCCAGCACTGAGGACAGGGGTTCTAACTATGGCTACACCTTC.

This clonotype has more than one count but fewer than ten. The chain employs TRBV29-1 and TRBJ2-7; 8 nucleotides agree with TRBD2. V trimming: 5 bases; J trimming: 3 bases; junction bases outside the gene matches: 6. Per germline, CDR1 SQVTM and CDR2 ANQGSEA. The CDR3 totals 13 residues. The CDR3 DNA reads as TGCAGCGTTAGCGGGGGCCTGCACTACGAGCAGTACTTC. It encodes CSVSGGLHYEQYF.

This sequence joins TRBV29-1 and TRBJ2-1, with a possible D match to TRBD1 (5 bases). Germline lookup yields CDR1 SQVTM and CDR2 ANQGSEA. Trimming removed 5 bases at V and 6 bases at J, with 14 bases between. CDR3 length: 13 amino acids. The CDR3 nucleotides read TGCAGCGTTCCAGGGTGTTTTCGCAATGAGCAGTTCTTC. Its translation is CSVPGCFRNEQFF.

This clonotype was observed many times. This chain joins TRBV15 and TRBJ2-7; 7 nucleotides line up with TRBD1. This CDR3 spans 16 amino acids. Looked up from germline, CDR1 is LNHNV and CDR2 is YYDKDF (reference sequence). Unmatched junction bases numbered 8, after V lost 0 bases and J lost 3 bases. For the CDR3, the DNA is TGTGCCACCAGCAGAGAGTCAACAGGGGATTTCTACGAGCAGTACTTC. Translated, it gives CATSRESTGDFYEQYF. Full variable domain (remainder filled in from reference TRBV15 and TRBJ2-7): DAMVIQNPRYQVTQFGKPVTLSCSQTLNHNVMYWYQQKSSQAPKLLFHYYDKDFNNEADTPDNFQSRRPNTSFCFLDIRSPGLGDTAMYLCATSRESTGDFYEQYFGPGTRLTVT.

The sample holds many counts of this clonotype. This chain uses TRBV6-1 with TRBJ2-5, with TRBD1 identical over 8 bases. This CDR3 has 12 amino acids. The V segment lost 6 bases and the J segment 3 bases; nucleotides outside the gene matches: 0. CDR1 is MNHNS, CDR2 SASEGT, per germline. The CDR3 loop is CASRTGEETQYF. CDR3 coding DNA: TGTGCCAGCAGGACAGGGGAAGAGACCCAGTACTTC.

V usage is TRBV5-4 and J usage is TRBJ2-5, with D perhaps matching TRBD2 (6 bases). The germline V and J ends were trimmed by 4 bases and 4 bases, with 14 bases remaining between them. The CDR3 is 14 amino acids. CDR1 and CDR2 (germline): SGHNT, YYREEE (reference sequence). The CDR3 coding sequence is TGTGCCAGCAGCCCTCGCGGAGGGATAGAGACCCAGTACTTC. Amino acid sequence: CASSPRGGIETQYF.

This clonotype came up many times. The chain is built from TRBV7-9 and TRBJ2-2; D remains unclear. V lost 1 base and J lost 0, with 3 bases in between. The CDR3 is made up of 14 amino acids. Germline V gene lookup returns CDR1 SEHNR and CDR2 FQNEAQ (reference sequence). The CDR3 DNA sequence: TGTGCCAGCAGCTTAGTGTCGAACACCGGGGAGCTGTTTTTT. Its protein product is CASSLVSNTGELFF.

This clonotype was seen a few times. The chain recombines TRBV28 with TRBJ2-6; 7 bases match TRBD2. CDR3 length: 14 amino acids. The J segment lost 7 bases and the V segment lost 5 bases, leaving 5 bases of the junction unmatched. CDR1 is MDHEN and CDR2 is SYDVKM in the germline V gene. CDR3 in amino acids: CASSGEGLANVLTF. The DNA for the CDR3 is TGTGCCAGCAGTGGGGAGGGATTAGCCAACGTCCTGACTTTC.

The gene calls are TRBV7-9 and TRBJ1-2; D not resolved. Germline V gives CDR1 SEHNR, CDR2 FQNEAQ (reference sequence). This CDR3 region has 15 residues. The V end lost 5 bases, the J end lost 3 bases, and 16 bases lay between the germline ends. The CDR3 DNA reads TGTGCCAGCAGCCCAGTCGGGGTGAAGGACTATGGCTACACCTTC. Protein sequence: CASSPVGVKDYGYTF.

This clonotype was counted a few times. V usage is TRBV12-3 or TRBV12-4 and J usage is TRBJ2-6; TRBD1 is a possible D gene (6 bases). CDR3 length equals 19 residues. V shed 5 bases and J shed 0 bases, with 20 bases lying between them. The CDR3 coding sequence is TGTGCCAGCAGTGAAGCACAGGGTCCCACCCTCTCTGGGGCCAACGTCCTGACTTTC. This sequence encodes CASSEAQGPTLSGANVLTF.